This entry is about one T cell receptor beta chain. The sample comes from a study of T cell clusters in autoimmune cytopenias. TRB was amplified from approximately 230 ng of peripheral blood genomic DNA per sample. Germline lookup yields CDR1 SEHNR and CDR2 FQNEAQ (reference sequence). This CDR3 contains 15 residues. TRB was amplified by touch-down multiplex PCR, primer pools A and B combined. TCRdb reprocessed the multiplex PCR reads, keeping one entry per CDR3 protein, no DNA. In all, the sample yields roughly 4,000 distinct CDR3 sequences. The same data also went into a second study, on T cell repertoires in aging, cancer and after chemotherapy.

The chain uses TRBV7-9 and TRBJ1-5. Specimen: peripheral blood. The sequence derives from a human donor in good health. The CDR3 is CASSPPTDSNQPQHF.